The 2 T cell receptor beta chains below were found in one sample sequenced in a study of T-cell reconstitution after alpha-beta-depleted transplantation in children. This sample's TCRbeta library carried unique molecular identifier barcodes. Each CDR3 protein is one row after TCRdb ran MiXCR on the PCR reads. The sample lists approximately 110,000 distinct CDR3 sequences; about a tenth were seen once. The sequencing used PBMCs, collected before TCRalphabeta/CD19-depleted stem cell transplant. These receptors originate from a boy younger than 10 with acute lymphoblastic leukemia, due to receive a stem cell transplant.

This chain joins TRBV29-1 and TRBJ2-5; the match to TRBD1 covers 8 bases. After removal of 3 bases from V and 7 bases from J, the junction contained 1 base not matched to a gene. The CDR3 is 11 amino acids. Germline-derived CDR1 and CDR2 are SQVTM and ANQGSEA. CDR3 bases: TGCAGCGTTGACAGGGGGCTGACCCAGTACTTC. Its protein product is CSVDRGLTQYF.

This chain uses TRBV12-3 or TRBV12-4 with TRBJ1-5, with TRBD1 matching over 7 bases. J lost 3 bases, V lost 6 bases, and 8 bases had no gene match. The CDR3 length is 15 residues. DNA of the CDR3: TGTGCCAGCAGCAGGGGGATAGGGGTCAATCAGCCCCAGCATTTT. Its translation: CASSRGIGVNQPQHF.